The TCR beta chain described here comes from a study of regulatory T cells in long-lasting Graves disease. Study-level findings and limits: The study found lower TCR diversity in persistent Graves' patients than in newly diagnosed ones.

CDR3-region Arm-PCR and iRepertoire HTBI primers produced the TCR beta libraries. Original methodology: Spanning all samples, the identified segments comprised some 66 TRBV and over 13 TRBJ. TCRdb redid the calling of the multiplex PCR reads with MiXCR, one entry per CDR3 protein. The authors' filters were not applied to this entry. The repertoire holds around 340,000 distinct CDR3 sequences, with less than 20% as singletons. Time point noted: persistent/refractory GD, antithyroid drugs over 5 years with positive TRAb. The TCR library was made from RNA that had been extracted from PBMCs in TRIzol. The guidelines of the American Thyroid Association were the basis for diagnosing Graves' disease. This clonotype was seen ten or more times. The antigen is not known. This receptor was identified in a female donor with Graves disease. The input for sequencing was peripheral blood mononuclear cells (PBMCs), taken when the disease was refractory, from a patient treated with antithyroid drugs.

CDR3 protein: CASSQTHRSQGYTF. DNA for the CDR3: TGTGCCAGCAGCCAGACGCACAGGTCGCAAGGCTACACCTTC. The chain uses TRBV7-2 and TRBJ1-2, with D perhaps matching TRBD1 (5 bases). V gave up 5 bases and J gave up 8 bases, with 18 bases separating them. This CDR3 region has 14 residues. Germline-derived CDR1 and CDR2 are SGHTA and FQGNSA.